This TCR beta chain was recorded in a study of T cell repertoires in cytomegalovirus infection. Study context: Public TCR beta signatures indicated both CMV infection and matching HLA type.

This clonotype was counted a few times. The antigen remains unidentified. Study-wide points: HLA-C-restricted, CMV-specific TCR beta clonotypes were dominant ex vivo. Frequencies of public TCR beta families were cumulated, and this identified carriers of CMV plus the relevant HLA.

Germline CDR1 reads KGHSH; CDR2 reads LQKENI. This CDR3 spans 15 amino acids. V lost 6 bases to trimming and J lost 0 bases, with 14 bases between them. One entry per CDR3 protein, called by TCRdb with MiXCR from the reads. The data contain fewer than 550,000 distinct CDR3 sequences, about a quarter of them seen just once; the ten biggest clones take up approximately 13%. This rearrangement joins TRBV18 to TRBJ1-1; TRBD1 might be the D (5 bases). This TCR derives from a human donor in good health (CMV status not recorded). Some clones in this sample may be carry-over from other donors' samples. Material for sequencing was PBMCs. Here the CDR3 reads CASSGNGGLNTEAFF. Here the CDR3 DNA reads TGTGCCAGCTCGGGCAACGGGGGTCTGAACACTGAAGCTTTCTTT.